The subject of this entry is one T cell receptor (beta chain). This sample stems from a study of blood T cell repertoires in COVID-19. This table comes from immunoSEQ multiplex PCR, and its TCRdb copy is limited to in-frame clones, with some not included. Counted here are 200,000 to 300,000 clones, 88% occurring once; the ten biggest clones make up roughly 4%. The sample was peripheral blood. This sequence originates from a man in his 60s who had recovered from COVID-19.

The CDR3 loop is CASSSGTSGGHQETQYF. DNA for the CDR3: TGTGCCAGCAGCTCCGGGACTAGCGGAGGTCACCAAGAGACCCAGTACTTC. The chain employs TRBV6-2 or TRBV6-3 and TRBJ2-5, with 11 bases aligning to TRBD2. The germline V gene has CDR1 MNHEY and CDR2 SVGEGT. The CDR3 consists of 17 residues. The V gene end was trimmed by 6 bases and the J gene end by 0 bases; junction bases not matched to a gene: 9.